This TCR beta chain was retrieved from a study of T cells in Graves' hyperthyroidism and ophthalmopathy. In the case of this clonotype: Its matching antigen is unknown.

The CDR3 has 15 amino acids. CDR1 is SGHVS and CDR2 is FNYEAQ in the germline V gene. Trimming stripped 5 bases from V and 0 bases from J, with 11 bases between. Points from the study as a whole: Model predictions of ophthalmopathy came a median about 6.3 months before onset.

Regions amplified from RNA transcripts were the TCR beta CDR3 regions. RT-PCR in the first round (using the HTBI primer set) targeted the TCR CDR3. TCRdb re-derived calls from the multiplex PCR reads in MiXCR, one entry per CDR3 protein. The data hold more than 350,000 distinct CDR3 sequences, with about 14% observed a single time. Sequencing was carried out using blood. The sequence was obtained from a woman aged 30 to 39 with Graves' ophthalmopathy. The chain links TRBV7-6 to TRBJ1-3; no reliable D call. CDR3 in amino acids: CASSEDLSSGNTIYF. CDR3 sequence (DNA): TGTGCCAGCAGCGAAGATCTGTCCTCTGGAAACACCATATATTTT.